These 18 T cell receptor beta chains were all obtained from the same sample, sequenced in a study of persistence of HIV-infected CD4 T cells (dated by TCRdb to the early 2020s). The immunoSEQ hsTCRB assay version 4 in survey mode was used to sequence TCRbeta repertoires from genomic DNA. As stored in TCRdb, this immuneACCESS dataset retains in-frame rearrangements with V and J assigned. A fraction of the clones does not appear; measured against another copy, unresolved V genes explain less than half of the discrepancy, and the remainder lacks a known reason. The sample table records about 64,000 clones; under 80% of these occur just once. The ten largest clones capture around 1.7% of the sample. The antigens for these receptors are not known. Sample treatment or condition, as interpreted from the label and publication: suppressive antiretroviral therapy. A pool of overlapping HIV-1 Gag 15-mer peptides was used at about 1 ug per peptide per mL for cell stimulation. Memory populations depleted of antigen-responding cells were obtained by sorting nonresponding CD40L-negative CD69-negative CD45RO-high memory CD4+ T cells.

This specimen consisted of CD4+ T cells sorted from PBMCs after roughly 17-hour stimulation, obtained from a patient who received antiretroviral therapy. The cell subset or site label of this sample denotes: CD40L-CD69- CD45RO-high memory CD4 T cells not responding to Gag peptides. The origin of the receptors is an adult man with HIV who was CMV-seropositive.

The chain links TRBV9 to TRBJ2-5; 7 nucleotides align to TRBD2. Trimming cost V 4 bases and J 1 base; bases outside gene matches: 7. The CDR3 has 15 residues. Germline assignment: CDR1 SGDLS and CDR2 YYNGEE. The CDR3 protein is CASSLSGAPQETQYF. As DNA, the CDR3 is TGTGCCAGCAGCCTCAGCGGGGCCCCCCAAGAGACCCAGTACTTC. The whole variable domain, remainder taken from reference TRBV9 and TRBJ2-5, is DSGVTQTPKHLITATGQRVTLRCSPRSGDLSVYWYQQSLDQGLQFLIQYYNGEERAKGNILERFSAQQFPDLHSELNLSSLELGDSALYFCASSLSGAPQETQYFGPGTRLLVL.

V is TRBV7-9 and J is TRBJ1-3; perhaps TRBD1 as D (6 bases). CDR1 is SEHNR and CDR2 is FQNEAQ in the germline V gene (reference sequence). There are 16 residues in the CDR3. The V gene lost 1 base and the J gene lost 0 bases, with 10 bases spanning the gap. In DNA, the CDR3 is TGTGCCAGCAGCTTAGGGACAGCACCCTCTGGAAACACCATATATTTT. Translating gives CASSLGTAPSGNTIYF.

The chain links TRBV10-3 to TRBJ2-7, with 12 positions matching TRBD2. The CDR3 spans 15 residues. Germline CDR1 ENHRY, CDR2 SYGVKD. V dropped 5 bases and J dropped 5; count of bases not matched to a gene: 7. For the CDR3, the DNA is TGTGCCATCAGTTCTAGCGGGGGGGCGGTCAACGAGCAGTACTTC. Amino acids: CAISSSGGAVNEQYF.

This clone has ten or more counts. The V call is TRBV19, the J call TRBJ1-1, with D maybe TRBD1 (6 bases). This CDR3 contains 15 residues. Per germline, CDR1 LNHDA and CDR2 SQIVND (reference sequence). V was shortened by 5 bases and J by 0 bases, with 13 bases between the two germline ends. CDR3 in amino acids: CASSLGQRMNTEAFF. The CDR3 DNA is TGTGCCAGTAGTCTCGGACAGCGGATGAACACTGAAGCTTTCTTT.

This clone appeared a single time. This chain uses TRBV5-1 with TRBJ2-7, with TRBD1 identical over 7 bases. Trimming removed 4 bases from V and 4 bases from J; junction bases left unmatched: 5. Germline V gene data show CDR1 as SGHRS and CDR2 as YFSETQ. The length of the CDR3 is 13 residues. The CDR3 region is CASSDREYYEQYF. Written as DNA, the CDR3 is TGCGCCAGCAGCGACAGGGAGTATTACGAGCAGTACTTC. The entire variable domain, with the rest obtained from reference TRBV5-1 and TRBJ2-7, is as follows: KAGVTQTPRYLIKTRGQQVTLSCSPISGHRSVSWYQQTPGQGLQFLFEYFSETQRNKGNFPGRFSGRQFSNSRSEMNVSTLELGDSALYLCASSDREYYEQYFGPGTRLTVT.

This sequence joins TRBV28 and TRBJ1-2, with D perhaps TRBD1 (6 bases). V shed 6 bases and J shed 8 bases, with 22 bases lying between them. Germline assignment: CDR1 MDHEN and CDR2 SYDVKM. The length of the CDR3 is 15 residues. CDR3 region: CASSEHRDWARGYTF. The DNA for the CDR3 is TGTGCCAGCAGCGAGCACAGGGATTGGGCGAGAGGCTACACCTTC.

The chain joins TRBV7-8 to TRBJ1-1; 7 nucleotides line up with TRBD1. This CDR3 is built from 14 residues. The V and J ends lost 4 bases and 1 base, in that order; junction bases with no gene match: 3. Germline values: CDR1 SGHVS, CDR2 FQNEAQ. CDR3 amino acids: CASSSYRGNTEAFF. The CDR3, as DNA: TGTGCCAGCAGCTCCTACAGGGGGAACACTGAAGCTTTCTTT.

The chain is built from TRBV6-5 and TRBJ1-1; a weak D match, TRBD1 (5 bases). The CDR3 loop spans 13 amino acids. Per germline, CDR1 MNHEY and CDR2 SVGAGI. Trimming removed 7 bases from V and 1 base from J, with 10 bases in between. The CDR3 nucleotides read TGTGCCAGCAAGGGGAGGGAGAACACTGAAGCTTTCTTT. Encoded protein: CASKGRENTEAFF.

A single count supports this clone. The CDR3 protein is CASRADVATNEKLFF. CDR3 coding DNA: TGTGCCAGCAGGGCTGATGTTGCAACTAATGAAAAACTGTTTTTT. The J gene is TRBJ1-4, the V gene TRBV7-9, with D uncertain. CDR1 and CDR2 (germline): SEHNR, FQNEAQ (reference sequence). Trimming removed 6 bases at V and 0 bases at J, with 11 bases between. This CDR3 spans 15 amino acids.

This rearrangement joins TRBV5-1 to TRBJ1-1, with a possible D match to TRBD1 (5 bases). Germline V gene lookup returns CDR1 SGHRS and CDR2 YFSETQ. Between the trimmed V and J ends, which lost 4 bases and 5 bases, there was a span of 15 bases. This CDR3 has 14 amino acids. For the CDR3, the DNA is TGCGCCAGCAGCCAAGGGGTCCGGGGGACTGAAGCTTTCTTT. Its protein is CASSQGVRGTEAFF.

The rearrangement joins TRBV5-4 to TRBJ2-6; D gene unclear. CDR3 length: 15 amino acids. V dropped 4 bases and J dropped 1 base, with 9 bases sitting between them. CDR1 is SGHNT and CDR2 is YYREEE in the germline V gene (reference sequence). CDR3 region: CASSLTLSGANVLTF. The CDR3 DNA follows: TGTGCCAGCAGCCTTACTCTTTCTGGGGCCAACGTCCTGACTTTC.

The CDR3 protein is CASRTGNTEAFF. CDR3 DNA sequence: TGTGCCAGCAGGACAGGGAACACTGAAGCTTTCTTT. This sequence joins TRBV12-3 or TRBV12-4 and TRBJ1-1; D may be TRBD1 (6 bases). With 6 bases removed from V and 1 base from J, the gap between germline ends came to 6 bases. This CDR3 spans 12 amino acids.

This clone was observed a single time. The chain recombines TRBV2 with TRBJ1-2; no clear D. Germline CDR1 reads SNHLY; CDR2 reads FYNNEI. Trimming shortened V by 2 bases and J by 0 bases, and 10 bases separated the two germline ends. The CDR3 length is 15 residues. The CDR3 sequence: CASSERRDTNYGYTF. CDR3 in DNA: TGTGCCAGCAGTGAAAGGCGAGATACTAACTATGGCTACACCTTC.

This sequence joins TRBV24-1 and TRBJ1-1; 11 nucleotides align to TRBD1. The V gene's germline CDR1 is KGHDR and CDR2 SFDVKD. CDR3 length: 15 residues. The junction had 4 bases not matched to a gene; V was cut back by 4 bases and J by 4 bases. The CDR3 loop reads CATSEAGTGGTEAFF. The CDR3 DNA reads as TGTGCCACCAGTGAAGCCGGGACAGGGGGCACTGAAGCTTTCTTT.

This clone occurred a few times. This chain connects TRBV19 to TRBJ1-4; D unclear. The CDR3 length is 14 residues. CDR1 is LNHDA, CDR2 SQIVND, per germline (reference sequence). Between the trimmed V and J ends, which lost 7 bases and 6 bases, there was a span of 15 bases. CDR3 sequence reads: CASKYAATDEKLFF. The CDR3 bases are TGTGCCAGTAAATATGCGGCGACGGATGAAAAACTGTTTTTT.

The CDR3: CASSEGDGNSGNTIYF. CDR3 in DNA: TGTGCCAGCAGTGAGGGGGACGGGAATTCTGGAAACACCATATATTTT. The chain links TRBV6-1 to TRBJ1-3, with a possible D match to TRBD1 (5 bases). The CDR3 has 16 amino acids. Trimming shortened V by 3 bases and J by 1 base, and 13 bases separated the two germline ends. Germline V gene data show CDR1 as MNHNS and CDR2 as SASEGT.

V and J are TRBV20-1 and TRBJ2-7, with 8 bases lining up with TRBD1. Unmatched junction bases numbered 8, after V lost 3 bases and J lost 4 bases. There are 14 residues in the CDR3. Germline assignment: CDR1 DFQATT and CDR2 SNEGSKA (reference sequence). This CDR3 is CSASTPRGQYEQYF. CDR3 in DNA: TGCAGTGCTAGTACCCCCAGGGGGCAGTACGAGCAGTACTTC.

This clone was seen a few times. The chain has TRBV28 and TRBJ1-6, with TRBD1 as a possible D gene (5 bases). The CDR3 loop spans 17 amino acids. Germline values: CDR1 MDHEN, CDR2 SYDVKM. The V and J ends lost 6 bases and 5 bases respectively, with 20 bases between them. In DNA, the CDR3 is TGTGCCAGCAGCCAGATGACAGAATCGACAGATAATTCACCCCTCCACTTT. It encodes CASSQMTESTDNSPLHF.